This T cell receptor beta chain was documented in a study of cytomegalovirus exposure and HLA in healthy donors. Findings and limits, study-wide: It was around 160 TCR beta chains that were listed as cytomegalovirus-associated. Reports described diagnosis of cytomegalovirus status by the classifier as highly specific and sensitive.

This clone has more than one count but fewer than ten. The antigen is not known. 13 Jbeta primers and 60 Vbeta primers were used for the PCR. Source study methods: A later analysis tallied approximately 80 million unique TCR beta chains, 8.5 million to 11 million of them shared. Profiled with immunoSEQ multiplex PCR; TCRdb holds only in-frame clones, not every one. The V and J calls and clone size are taken from that table; D and trimming were inferred from the DNA. Among about 160,000 clones listed, 79% were seen once. Donors consisted of healthy bone marrow donors. Per germline, CDR1 SNHLY and CDR2 FYNNEI. This CDR3 has 15 residues. Trimming shortened V by 6 bases and J by 3 bases, and 18 bases separated the two germline ends.

The sequencing input was PBMCs. This sequence originates from a man aged 50 or older in good health and CMV-seropositive. The rearrangement uses TRBV2 and TRBJ2-7, with D possibly TRBD2 on 7 matching bases. DNA for the CDR3: TGTGCCAGCAGATCCGGAGGGGGGGGTTACTACGAGCAGTACTTC. Translating it yields CASRSGGGGYYEQYF.